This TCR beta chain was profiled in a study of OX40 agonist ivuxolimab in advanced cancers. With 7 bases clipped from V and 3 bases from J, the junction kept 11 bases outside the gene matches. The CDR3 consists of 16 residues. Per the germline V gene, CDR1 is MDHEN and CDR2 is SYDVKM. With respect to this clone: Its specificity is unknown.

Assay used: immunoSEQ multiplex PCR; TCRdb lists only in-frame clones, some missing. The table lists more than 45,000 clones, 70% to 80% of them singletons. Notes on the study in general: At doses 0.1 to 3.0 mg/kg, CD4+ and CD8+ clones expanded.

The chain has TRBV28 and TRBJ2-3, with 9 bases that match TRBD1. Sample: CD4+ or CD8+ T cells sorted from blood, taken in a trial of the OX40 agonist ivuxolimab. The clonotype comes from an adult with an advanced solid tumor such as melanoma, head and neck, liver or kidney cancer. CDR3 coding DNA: TGTGCCAGCATACCCCCCGGACAGGGGTTAACAGATACGCAGTATTTT. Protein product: CASIPPGQGLTDTQYF.